These T cell receptor beta chains were read from a single sample in a study of PD-L1 blockade in urothelial cancer. The data were produced by immunoSEQ multiplex PCR, yet TCRdb's version contains in-frame clones alone and is incomplete. The table includes roughly 45,000 clones, approximately 83% detected once. Sample: PBMCs, taken around atezolizumab (anti-PD-L1) treatment. Receptors were obtained from a man between 60 and 70 years old with urothelial cancer. The CDR3 runs from the conserved cysteine through the conserved F or W. The D gene is left open where the match is weak.

CDR3 length: 16
D gene: NA
V gene: TRBV4-1
CDR3 protein: CASSPLMGPTNEKLFF

CDR3 length: 15
D gene: TRBD1
V gene: TRBV28
CDR3 protein: CASSAGGATNEKLFF

CDR3 length: 14
D gene: TRBD1
V gene: TRBV11-2
CDR3 protein: CASSVEDRVNIQYF

CDR3 length: 13
D gene: NA
V gene: TRBV30
CDR3 protein: CAWRAGIHNEQFF

CDR3 length: 13
D gene: NA
V gene: TRBV2
CDR3 protein: CASSEDRDQPQHF

CDR3 length: 15
D gene: TRBD1
V gene: TRBV5-1
CDR3 protein: CASSSGQGELWGYTF

CDR3 length: 16
D gene: NA
V gene: TRBV21-1
CDR3 protein: CASSKRQPQSNEKLFF

CDR3 length: 13
D gene: NA
V gene: TRBV6-6
CDR3 protein: CASSSSRNTEAFF

CDR3 length: 15
D gene: TRBD1
V gene: TRBV6-6
CDR3 protein: CASSNRDRARNEQYF

CDR3 length: 15
D gene: NA
V gene: TRBV27
CDR3 protein: CASSTAGTSDEKLFF

CDR3 length: 16
D gene: NA
V gene: TRBV11-2
CDR3 protein: CASSTNPRQYNSPLHF

CDR3 length: 15
D gene: TRBD1
V gene: TRBV15
CDR3 protein: CATSHGQEVNYGYTF

CDR3 length: 19
D gene: NA
V gene: TRBV19
CDR3 protein: CASSIVIPGESSYNSPLHF

CDR3 length: 15
D gene: TRBD2
V gene: TRBV11-2
CDR3 protein: CASSLTSGDYNEQFF

CDR3 length: 14
D gene: NA
V gene: TRBV9
CDR3 protein: CASSAETWTGELFF

CDR3 length: 16
D gene: NA
V gene: TRBV6-1
CDR3 protein: CASSEAFRGSTDTQYF

CDR3 length: 13
D gene: NA
V gene: TRBV6-5
CDR3 protein: CASHQGTNSPLHF

CDR3 length: 15
D gene: TRBD1
V gene: TRBV28
CDR3 protein: CASSFRDRGDYGYTF

CDR3 length: 14
D gene: NA
V gene: TRBV7-3
CDR3 protein: CASSLGGQNNEQFF

CDR3 length: 14
D gene: TRBD1
V gene: TRBV9
CDR3 protein: CASSVGRDSGKLFF